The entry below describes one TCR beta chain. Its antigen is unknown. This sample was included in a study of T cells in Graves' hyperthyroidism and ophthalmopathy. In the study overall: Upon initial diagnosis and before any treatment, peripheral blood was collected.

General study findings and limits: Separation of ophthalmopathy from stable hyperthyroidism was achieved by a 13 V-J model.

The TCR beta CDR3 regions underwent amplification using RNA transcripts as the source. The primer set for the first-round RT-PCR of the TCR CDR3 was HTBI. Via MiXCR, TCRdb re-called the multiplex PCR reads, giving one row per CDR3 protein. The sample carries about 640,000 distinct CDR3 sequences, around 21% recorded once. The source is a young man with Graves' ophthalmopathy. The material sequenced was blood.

The CDR3 sequence is CAIGGTRYNEQFF. The CDR3 DNA is TGTGCGATCGGGGGTACGCGATACAATGAGCAGTTCTTC. V gene TRBV27 combines with J gene TRBJ2-1; tentative D call: TRBD2 (6 bases). Germline CDR1 reads MNHEY; CDR2 reads SMNVEV (reference sequence). This CDR3 is 13 amino acids long.